The text below deals with one T cell receptor (beta chain). The target antigen is unknown. MiXCR, applied by TCRdb to the multiplex PCR reads, yields one record per CDR3 protein. Among about 13,000 distinct CDR3 sequences listed, roughly half were seen once. Trimming cost V 5 bases and J 2 bases, with 13 bases left between them. The germline V gene encodes CDR1 SGHTA and CDR2 FQGNSA. The CDR3 spans 15 residues. This specimen comes from a study of breast tumors, draining lymph nodes, adjacent tissues. The study, taken as a whole, reports: Tumor repertoires ranked between lymph nodes and nontumor tissue in diversity, with V and J gene preferences. Tumor T cell lymph node origin was a supported hypothesis, not proven. Compared with basal-like, luminal-like tumors shared significantly more repertoire with nontumor tissue. Findings are consistent with lymph node origin and intratumoral expansion of most tumor T cells.

The TCR comes from a female donor with breast cancer. Some clones in this sample may be carry-over from other donors' samples. The chain is built from TRBV7-2 and TRBJ1-3, with D tentatively TRBD1 (6 bases). Source material: tumor-adjacent breast tissue. CDR3 coding DNA: TGTGCCAGCAGCAGCTGGGGGGCTGCTGGAAACACCATATATTTT. This codes for CASSSWGAAGNTIYF.